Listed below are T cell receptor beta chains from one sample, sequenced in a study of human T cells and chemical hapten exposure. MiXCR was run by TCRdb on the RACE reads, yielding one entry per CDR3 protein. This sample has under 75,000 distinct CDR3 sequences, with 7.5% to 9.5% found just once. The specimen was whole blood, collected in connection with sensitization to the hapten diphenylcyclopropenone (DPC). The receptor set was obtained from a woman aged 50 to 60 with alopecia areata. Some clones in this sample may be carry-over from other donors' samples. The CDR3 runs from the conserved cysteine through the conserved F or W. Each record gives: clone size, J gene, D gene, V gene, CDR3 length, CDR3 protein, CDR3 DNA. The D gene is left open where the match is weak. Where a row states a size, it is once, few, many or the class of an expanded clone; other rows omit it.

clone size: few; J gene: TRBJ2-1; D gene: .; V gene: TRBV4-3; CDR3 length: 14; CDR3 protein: CASSQDIGGYEQFF; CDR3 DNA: TGCGCCAGCAGCCAAGATATTGGGGGGTATGAGCAGTTCTTC
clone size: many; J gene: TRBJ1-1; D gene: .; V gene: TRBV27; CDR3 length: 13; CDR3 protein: CASSFGPNTEAFF; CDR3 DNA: TGTGCCAGCAGTTTCGGGCCGAACACTGAAGCTTTCTTT
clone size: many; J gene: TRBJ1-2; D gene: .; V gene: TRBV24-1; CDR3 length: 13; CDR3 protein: CATSDLRGDGYTF; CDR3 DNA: TGTGCCACCAGTGATTTGCGGGGTGATGGCTACACCTTC
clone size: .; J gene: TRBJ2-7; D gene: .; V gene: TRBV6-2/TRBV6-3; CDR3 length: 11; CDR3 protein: CASSYSSEQYF; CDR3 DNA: TGTGCCAGCAGTTACAGTTCCGAGCAGTACTTC
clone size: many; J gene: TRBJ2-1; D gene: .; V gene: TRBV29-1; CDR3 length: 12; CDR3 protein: CSVGGSGDEQFF; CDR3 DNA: TGCAGCGTTGGAGGATCCGGGGATGAGCAGTTCTTC
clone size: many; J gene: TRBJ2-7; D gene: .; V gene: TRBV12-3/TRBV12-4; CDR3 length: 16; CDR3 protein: CASSLGMGAVANEQYF; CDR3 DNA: TGTGCCAGCAGTTTAGGTATGGGAGCCGTTGCGAACGAGCAGTACTTC
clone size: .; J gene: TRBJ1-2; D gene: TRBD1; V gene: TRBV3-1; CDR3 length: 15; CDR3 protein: CASSQDLRTGGHYTF; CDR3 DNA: TGTGCCAGCAGCCAAGATCTAAGGACAGGGGGCCACTACACCTTC
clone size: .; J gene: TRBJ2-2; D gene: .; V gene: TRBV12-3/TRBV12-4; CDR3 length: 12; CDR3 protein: CASHLAPGELFF; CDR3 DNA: TGTGCCAGCCACCTGGCTCCCGGGGAGCTGTTTTTT
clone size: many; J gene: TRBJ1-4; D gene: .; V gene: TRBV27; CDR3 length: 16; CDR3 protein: CASSLARAGPNEKLFF; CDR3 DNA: TGTGCCAGCAGTTTAGCCCGGGCGGGTCCTAATGAAAAACTGTTTTTT
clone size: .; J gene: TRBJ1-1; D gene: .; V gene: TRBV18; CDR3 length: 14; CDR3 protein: CASSPLQGYTEAFF; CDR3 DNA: TGTGCCAGCTCACCACTACAGGGTTACACTGAAGCTTTCTTT
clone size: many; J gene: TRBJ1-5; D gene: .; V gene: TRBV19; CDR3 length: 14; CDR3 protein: CASSITGSNQPQHF; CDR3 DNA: TGTGCCAGTAGTATTACCGGGAGCAATCAGCCCCAGCATTTT
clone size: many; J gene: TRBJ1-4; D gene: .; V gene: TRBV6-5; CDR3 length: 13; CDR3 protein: CASSASLNEKLFF; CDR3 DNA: TGTGCCAGCAGTGCTTCACTGAATGAAAAACTGTTTTTT
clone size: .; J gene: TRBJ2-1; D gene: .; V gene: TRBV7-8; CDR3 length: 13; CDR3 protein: CASSPPSVYDQFF; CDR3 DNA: TGTGCCAGCAGCCCCCCTAGCGTCTATGATCAGTTCTTC
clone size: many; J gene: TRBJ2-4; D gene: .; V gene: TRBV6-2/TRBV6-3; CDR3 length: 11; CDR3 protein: CASSSGFLGYF; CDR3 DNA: TGTGCCAGCAGTTCCGGATTCCTCGGGTACTTC
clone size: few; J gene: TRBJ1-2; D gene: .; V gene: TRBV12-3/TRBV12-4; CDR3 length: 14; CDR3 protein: CASSFDSRNYGYTF; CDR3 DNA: TGTGCCAGCAGTTTTGACAGTCGGAACTATGGCTACACCTTC
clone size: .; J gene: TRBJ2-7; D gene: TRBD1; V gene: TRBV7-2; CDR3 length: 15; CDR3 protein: CASSPMGTGTSEQYF; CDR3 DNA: TGTGCCAGCAGCCCCATGGGGACAGGGACTTCCGAGCAGTACTTC
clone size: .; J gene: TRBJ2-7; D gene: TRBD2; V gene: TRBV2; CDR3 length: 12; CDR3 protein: CASNAAGGEQYF; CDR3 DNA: TGTGCCAGCAACGCAGCGGGGGGCGAGCAGTACTTC
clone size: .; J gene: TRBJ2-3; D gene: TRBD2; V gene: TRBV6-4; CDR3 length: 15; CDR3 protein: CASSESSGSTDTQYF; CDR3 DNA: TGTGCCAGCAGTGAGTCTAGCGGAAGCACAGATACGCAGTATTTT
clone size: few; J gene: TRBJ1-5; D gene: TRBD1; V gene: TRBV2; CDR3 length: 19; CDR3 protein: CASSVPSDTGAYSNQPQHF; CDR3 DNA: TGTGCCAGCAGTGTCCCTTCCGATACAGGGGCTTATAGCAATCAGCCCCAGCATTTT
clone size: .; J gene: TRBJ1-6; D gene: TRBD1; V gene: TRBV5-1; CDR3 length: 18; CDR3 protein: CASSWTAGTGANNSPLHF; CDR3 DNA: TGCGCCAGCAGCTGGACGGCCGGGACAGGGGCCAATAATTCACCCCTCCACTTT
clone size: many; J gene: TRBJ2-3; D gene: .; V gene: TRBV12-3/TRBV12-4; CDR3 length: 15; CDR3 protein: CASSLRGRPTDTQYF; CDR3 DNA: TGTGCCAGCAGTTTAAGGGGGAGGCCCACAGATACGCAGTATTTT
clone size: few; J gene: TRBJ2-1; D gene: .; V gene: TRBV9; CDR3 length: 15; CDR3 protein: CASSVGARYGDEQFF; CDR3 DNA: TGTGCCAGCAGCGTAGGGGCCAGATACGGCGATGAGCAGTTCTTC
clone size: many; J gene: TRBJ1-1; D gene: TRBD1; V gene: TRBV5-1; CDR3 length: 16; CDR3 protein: CASSLGQSGPNTEAFF; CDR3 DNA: TGCGCCAGCAGCCTGGGACAGTCGGGACCGAACACTGAAGCTTTCTTT
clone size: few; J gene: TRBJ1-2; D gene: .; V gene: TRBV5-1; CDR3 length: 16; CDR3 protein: CASSFGTAVGDYGYTF; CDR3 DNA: TGCGCCAGCAGCTTTGGGACGGCCGTGGGGGACTATGGCTACACCTTC
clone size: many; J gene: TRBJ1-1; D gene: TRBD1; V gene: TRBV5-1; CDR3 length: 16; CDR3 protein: CASSLRYWTGETEAFF; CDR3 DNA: TGCGCCAGCAGCTTGAGATACTGGACAGGGGAAACTGAAGCTTTCTTT
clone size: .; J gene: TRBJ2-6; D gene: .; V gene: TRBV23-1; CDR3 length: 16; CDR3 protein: CASSQFPGPEANVLTF; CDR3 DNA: TGCGCCAGCAGTCAATTCCCAGGGCCCGAGGCCAACGTCCTGACTTTC
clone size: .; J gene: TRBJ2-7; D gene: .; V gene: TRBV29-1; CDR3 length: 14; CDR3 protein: CSGLEGDASHEQYF; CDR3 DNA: TGCAGCGGTCTGGAGGGAGACGCATCCCACGAGCAGTACTTC
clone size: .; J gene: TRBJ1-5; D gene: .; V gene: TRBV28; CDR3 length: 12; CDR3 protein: CASSILGQPQHF; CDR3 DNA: TGTGCCAGCAGTATACTAGGTCAGCCCCAGCATTTT
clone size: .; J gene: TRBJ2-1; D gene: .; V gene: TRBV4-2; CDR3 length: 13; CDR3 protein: CASSQERQYEQFF; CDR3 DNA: TGTGCCAGCAGCCAAGAACGGCAGTATGAGCAGTTCTTC
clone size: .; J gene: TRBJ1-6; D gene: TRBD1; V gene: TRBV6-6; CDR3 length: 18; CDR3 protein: CASSYSTPKKGANSPLHF; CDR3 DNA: TGTGCCAGCAGTTACTCAACGCCGAAGAAGGGGGCTAATTCACCCCTCCACTTT
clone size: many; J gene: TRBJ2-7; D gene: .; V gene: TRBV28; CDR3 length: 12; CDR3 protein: CASSLTGYEQYF; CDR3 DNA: TGTGCCAGCAGTTTGACAGGCTACGAGCAGTACTTC
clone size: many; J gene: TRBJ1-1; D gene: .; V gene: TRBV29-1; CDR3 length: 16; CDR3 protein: CSVEDQGSRLNTEAFF; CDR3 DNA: TGCAGCGTTGAAGATCAGGGCAGCCGCTTGAACACTGAAGCTTTCTTT
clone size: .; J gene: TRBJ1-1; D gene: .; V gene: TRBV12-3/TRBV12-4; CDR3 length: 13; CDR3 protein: CASSFSGYTEAFF; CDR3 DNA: TGTGCCAGCAGTTTCTCGGGGTACACTGAAGCTTTCTTT
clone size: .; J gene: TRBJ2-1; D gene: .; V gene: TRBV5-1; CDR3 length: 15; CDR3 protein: CASSTEGVSYNEQFF; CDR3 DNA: TGCGCCAGCAGCACGGAGGGGGTGAGTTACAATGAGCAGTTCTTC
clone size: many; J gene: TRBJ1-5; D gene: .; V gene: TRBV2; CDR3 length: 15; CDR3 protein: CASRETVQPNQPQHF; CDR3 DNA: TGTGCCAGCAGGGAGACGGTTCAGCCAAATCAGCCCCAGCATTTT
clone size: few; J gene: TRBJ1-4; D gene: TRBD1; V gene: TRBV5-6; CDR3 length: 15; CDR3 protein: CASSLEGQGVEKLFF; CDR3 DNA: TGTGCCAGCAGCTTGGAGGGACAGGGAGTTGAAAAACTGTTTTTT
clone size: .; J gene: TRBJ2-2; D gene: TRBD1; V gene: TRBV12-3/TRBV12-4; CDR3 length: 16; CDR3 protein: CASSSDDRGRIGELFF; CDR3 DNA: TGTGCCAGCAGTTCCGACGACAGGGGGAGGATCGGGGAGCTGTTTTTT
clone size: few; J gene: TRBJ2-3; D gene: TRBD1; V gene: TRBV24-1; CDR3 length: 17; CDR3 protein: CATSDGTGTGRADTQYF; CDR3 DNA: TGTGCCACCAGTGATGGAACCGGGACAGGCCGCGCAGATACGCAGTATTTT
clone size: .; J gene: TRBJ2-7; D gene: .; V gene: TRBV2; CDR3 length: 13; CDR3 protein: CASILDTAYEQYF; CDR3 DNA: TGTGCCAGCATTCTCGACACCGCCTACGAGCAGTACTTC
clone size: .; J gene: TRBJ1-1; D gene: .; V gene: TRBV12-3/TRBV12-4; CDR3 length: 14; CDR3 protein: CASSLAGIGTEAFF; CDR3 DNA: TGTGCCAGCAGTTTGGCGGGGATCGGGACTGAAGCTTTCTTT